This entry describes one T cell receptor beta chain. The antigen remains undetermined. The data were obtained in a study of vaccination and CD4 T cells after COVID-19. The overall study: Sampling that followed vaccination took place a median approximately 70 days after dose two, within a range of 14 to 241. Notes on the study in general: Spike mono-reactive status applied to 304 of 307 vaccine-specific clones in convalescent patients.

TCRdb analysed the PCR reads with MiXCR anew, one entry per CDR3 protein. The sample shows more than 35,000 distinct CDR3 sequences, under 45% of them seen only once. The time point: late sampling 161 to 241 days after vaccination in a few convalescent patients. The V end lost 4 bases, the J end lost 2 bases, and 10 bases lay between the germline ends. The germline V gene has CDR1 SGHNT and CDR2 YYREEE (reference sequence). The CDR3 extends over 15 amino acids. V is TRBV5-4 and J is TRBJ2-6; D may be TRBD1 (6 bases). The sequence came from a human donor who had recovered from COVID-19. The source was CD4+ T cells from blood, collected about 7 months after SARS-CoV-2 vaccination. DNA for the CDR3: TGTGCCAGCAGCGGGGGCCCGGCTGGGGCCAACGTCCTGACTTTC. It codes for CASSGGPAGANVLTF.